What follows describes a single T cell receptor beta chain. Its antigen is unknown. Only in-frame clones appear in the TCRdb table, and some are missing; sequencing was by immunoSEQ multiplex PCR. The table lists around 50,000 clones, over 75% of them singletons, with approximately 10% in the top ten. This record comes from a study of OX40 agonist ivuxolimab in advanced cancers. Study summary: The dose of intravenous ivuxolimab that patients received every 2 weeks ranged from 0.01 to 10 mg/kg. General study results and limits: Among the nonresponders, some also had low normalized T-cell clonal expansion.

The germline gives CDR1 SGHTA, CDR2 FQGNSA. Trimming took 5 bases from V and 8 from J; bases not matched to a gene: 5. This CDR3 is built from 14 residues. This receptor was taken from an adult with an advanced solid tumor such as melanoma, head and neck, liver or kidney cancer. The sample was CD4+ or CD8+ T cells sorted from blood, taken in a trial of the OX40 agonist ivuxolimab. The V and J genes are TRBV7-2 and TRBJ1-4; 10 bases fit TRBD1. The DNA for the CDR3 is TGTGCCAGCAGCCAGGGACAGGGGAGGGAAAAACTGTTTTTT. Its translation: CASSQGQGREKLFF.